A selection of T cell receptor beta chains follows, all from one sample in a study of shared clonotypes between healthy human individuals. Generated by immunoSEQ multiplex PCR, the TCRdb table keeps only in-frame clones and is missing some. The data contain 550,000 to 600,000 clones, nearly 98% of them singletons. The sample consisted of naive CD8+ T cells sorted from blood. These receptors came from a man aged 30 to 45 in good health. CDR3s leave out the opening cysteine and the closing phenylalanine or tryptophan.

j_call,v_call,cdr3_aa
TRBJ2-3,TRBV5-4,ASSLGLAGEQYTQY
TRBJ2-3,TRBV9,ASSPRAGGPTDTQY
TRBJ2-3,TRBV5-5,ASSKLQGTDTQY
TRBJ2-7,TRBV11-2,ASSMKTSGIGEQY
TRBJ2-5,TRBV11-2,ASSSRETQY
TRBJ1-2,TRBV2,ASSPTVGQRYGYT
TRBJ2-7,TRBV14,ASSQDKFIYEQY
TRBJ2-7,TRBV18,ASSPQERVNSYEQY
TRBJ2-1,TRBV29-1,SASRDNYNEQF
TRBJ2-1,TRBV7-3,ASSLGTGNNEQF
TRBJ1-2,TRBV4-1,ASSQHRGDYGYT
TRBJ2-5,TRBV15,ATSRDSPRETQY
TRBJ2-5,TRBV4-1,ASSPHDGYQETQY
TRBJ2-1,TRBV7-9,ARSASGNEQF
TRBJ2-7,TRBV29-1,SVGGGTSGGTYEQY
TRBJ2-1,TRBV7-3,ASSWGLPPNEQF
TRBJ2-7,TRBV11-2,ASSIVWGSGILPGYEQY
TRBJ2-2,TRBV10-3,ATRQGLNTGELF
TRBJ2-1,TRBV29-1,SVGGSGGYEQF
TRBJ2-7,TRBV11-2,ASSLVLGGEYEQY
TRBJ2-1,TRBV2,ASSDEGGAYNEQF
TRBJ1-5,TRBV28,ASSLMGDQPQH
TRBJ2-3,TRBV9,ASSVDPGASTDTQY
TRBJ1-2,TRBV5-6,ASSSTGGYGYT
TRBJ2-7,TRBV14,ASSQKDRAAAYEQY
TRBJ2-3,TRBV29-1,SVETGPSTDTQY
TRBJ2-6,TRBV10-1,ASSHAAQSRANVLT
TRBJ1-4,TRBV6-1,ASSTWTGVNEKLF
TRBJ1-1,TRBV5-1,ASSSSGDRRWTEAF
TRBJ1-2,TRBV9,ASSGHRGPHGYT
TRBJ1-1,TRBV30,AWSVPVDEAF
TRBJ2-7,TRBV10-3,AIRATTSGRADEQY
TRBJ1-1,TRBV4-1,ASSQGEGTGLFPTEAF
TRBJ2-3,TRBV27,ASSTLDSYTDTQY
TRBJ1-4,TRBV9,ASSRLGGSEKLF
TRBJ1-1,TRBV9,ASSQGGATEAF
TRBJ2-5,TRBV15,AISPDRHTETQY
TRBJ1-1,TRBV2,ASSEGDSGSEAF
TRBJ1-2,TRBV7-7,ASSCASLNSEQHYGYT
TRBJ2-7,TRBV29-1,SVEGGKPYEQY
TRBJ2-7,TRBV9,ASSLIGRGEQY
TRBJ2-7,TRBV28,ASSLVFGTSGTYEQY
TRBJ2-1,TRBV4-3,ASSHSTGAYNEQF
TRBJ1-1,TRBV4-1,ASSPSPNTEAF
TRBJ2-1,TRBV5-5,ASSLVEDPYNEQF
TRBJ2-3,TRBV7-9,ASSFLAGGSTDTQY
TRBJ2-7,TRBV9,ASSVGTSNYEQY